What follows are 9 T cell receptor beta chains derived from one specimen sequenced in a study of T cell responses to AZD1222 COVID-19 vaccine. Method: immunoSEQ multiplex PCR; TCRdb's copy keeps in-frame clones and lacks some. The sample carries around 130,000 clones, about 93% recorded once. The starting material was peripheral blood, obtained 28 days after the second dose of the MenACWY control vaccine. These receptors originate from an adult who received the MenACWY meningococcal vaccine as a control.

The gene calls are TRBV2 and TRBJ1-6; D is unclear. This CDR3 has 15 amino acids. CDR1 SNHLY and CDR2 FYNNEI come from the germline V gene. V was clipped by 8 bases and J by 7 bases, with 18 bases between them. The CDR3 nucleotides are TGTGCCAGCGGCGAGTATGGGATGTTAAATTCACCCCTCCACTTT. It specifies CASGEYGMLNSPLHF.

The J gene is TRBJ2-7, the V gene TRBV28, with D perhaps given as TRBD1 or TRBD2 (5 bases each). Germline values: CDR1 MDHEN, CDR2 SYDVKM. The length of the CDR3 is 14 residues. Trimming left V 7 bases short and J 7 bases short, with 20 bases between. The CDR3 sequence is CASNPGWGSKEQYV. The CDR3 bases are TGTGCCAGCAATCCCGGATGGGGGTCGAAAGAGCAGTACGTC.

V usage is TRBV5-1 and J usage is TRBJ2-7; D is unclear. Trimming removed 0 bases at V and 4 bases at J, with 8 bases between. The CDR3 spans 13 residues. The germline gives CDR1 SGHRS, CDR2 YFSETQ. CDR3 sequence reads: CASSLEAGYEQYV. CDR3 DNA: TGCGCCAGCAGCTTGGAGGCAGGTTACGAGCAGTACGTC.

The gene calls are TRBV5-6 and TRBJ1-3; TRBD1 is a possible D gene (6 bases). The V end was cut by 3 bases, the J end by 3 bases, with 13 bases between. Germline V CDR1 and CDR2: SGHDT, YYEEEE. The CDR3 extends over 15 amino acids. Written as DNA, the CDR3 is TGTGCCAGCAGCTCCACGACAGGTTATGGAAACACCATATATTTT. Its translation: CASSSTTGYGNTIYF.

This clone appeared a single time. The rearrangement joins TRBV3-1 (or the pseudogene TRBV3-2) to TRBJ2-5; D uncertain. The CDR3 contains 11 residues. Trimming removed 7 bases at V and 4 bases at J, with 7 bases between. CDR1 is LGHDT and CDR2 is YNNKEL in the germline V gene (reference sequence). In nucleotides, the CDR3 is TGTGCCAGCAACCCGATAGAGACCCAGTACTTC. Translation: CASNPIETQYF.

The chain links TRBV7-9 to TRBJ2-5; tentative D call: TRBD1 (5 bases). Germline CDR1 and CDR2: SEHNR and FQNEAQ (reference sequence). Trimming took 6 bases from V and 3 from J, leaving 8 bases between them. The CDR3 loop spans 12 amino acids. The CDR3 here is CASRATEETQYF. In DNA form, the CDR3 reads TGTGCCAGCAGAGCGACAGAAGAGACCCAGTACTTC.

The J gene is TRBJ2-2, the V gene TRBV9; 12 bases align to TRBD2. V trimming: 0 bases; J trimming: 0 bases; junction bases outside the gene matches: 9. Germline CDR1 reads SGDLS; CDR2 reads YYNGEE. This CDR3 spans 20 amino acids. CDR3 in DNA: TGTGCCAGCAGCGTAGGTAGCCTAGCGGGGGGGAAGGCGAACACCGGGGAGCTGTTTTTT. As protein: CASSVGSLAGGKANTGELFF. Full variable domain (remainder filled in from reference TRBV9 and TRBJ2-2): DSGVTQTPKHLITATGQRVTLRCSPRSGDLSVYWYQQSLDQGLQFLIQYYNGEERAKGNILERFSAQQFPDLHSELNLSSLELGDSALYFCASSVGSLAGGKANTGELFFGEGSRLTVL.

The V call is TRBV7-8, the J call TRBJ2-2; a possible D gene is TRBD2 (5 bases). The CDR3 loop spans 15 amino acids. CDR1 is SGHVS, CDR2 FQNEAQ, per germline. V lost 3 bases to trimming and J lost 0 bases, with 8 bases between them. The CDR3, as DNA: TGTGCCAGCAGCTTTTTCGGGGCGAACACCGGGGAGCTGTTTTTT. Residues: CASSFFGANTGELFF. Using reference TRBV7-8 and TRBJ2-2 for the parts outside the CDR3, the full variable domain is GAGVSQSPRYKVAKRGQDVALRCDPISGHVSLFWYQQALGQGPEFLTYFQNEAQLDKSGLPSDRFFAERPEGSVSTLKIQRTQQEDSAVYLCASSFFGANTGELFFGEGSRLTVL.

The V call is TRBV7-3, the J call TRBJ2-1, with 12 bases lining up with TRBD1. Germline loops: CDR1 SGHTA, CDR2 FQGTGA. The V segment lost 3 bases and the J segment 7 bases; nucleotides outside the gene matches: 7. The length of the CDR3 is 16 residues. CDR3 DNA: TGTGCCAGCAGCTTGACCGGGACAGGGGGCGCGAATGAGCAGTTCTTC. Amino acid sequence: CASSLTGTGGANEQFF.